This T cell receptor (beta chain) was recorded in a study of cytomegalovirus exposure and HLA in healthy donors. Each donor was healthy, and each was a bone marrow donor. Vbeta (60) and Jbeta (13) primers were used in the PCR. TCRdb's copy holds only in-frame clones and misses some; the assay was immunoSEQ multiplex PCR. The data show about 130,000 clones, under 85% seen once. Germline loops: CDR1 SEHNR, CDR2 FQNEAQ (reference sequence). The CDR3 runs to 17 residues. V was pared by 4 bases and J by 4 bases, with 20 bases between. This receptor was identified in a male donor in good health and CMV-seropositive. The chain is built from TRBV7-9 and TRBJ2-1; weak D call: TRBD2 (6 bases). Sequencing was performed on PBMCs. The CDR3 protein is CASSSIGRGFGYNEQFF. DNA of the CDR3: TGTGCCAGCAGCTCAATCGGGCGGGGCTTTGGGTACAATGAGCAGTTCTTC.